Shown below are 10 T cell receptor beta chains from a single sample sequenced in a study of shared clonotypes between healthy human individuals. Clones were read by immunoSEQ multiplex PCR, and TCRdb kept only the in-frame ones, dropping some. The sample lists some 490,000 clones, 60% to 80% occurring once. Sequences were obtained from PBMCs. The source of these receptors is a woman aged 40 to 55 in good health. Some clones in this sample may be carry-over from other donors' samples.

The chain is built from TRBV28 and TRBJ2-2, with a possible D match to TRBD2 (5 bases). The CDR3 has 14 amino acids. Germline V gene sequence: CDR1 MDHEN, CDR2 SYDVKM. The V gene lost 11 bases and the J gene lost 1 base, with 14 bases spanning the gap. For the CDR3, the DNA is TGTGCCGCCAAGGGAGCCGAGAACACCGGGGAGCTGTTTTTT. Its translation: CAAKGAENTGELFF.

The sample holds a few counts of this clone. This chain's CDR3 is CASSPMVTGELFF. CDR3 DNA sequence: TGTGCCAGCAGTCCGATGGTCACCGGGGAGCTGTTTTTT. The chain links TRBV28 to TRBJ2-2; D not certain. V lost 5 bases and J lost 4, with 8 bases in between. Germline V gene lookup returns CDR1 MDHEN and CDR2 SYDVKM. The CDR3 totals 13 residues.

The gene calls are TRBV9 and TRBJ2-3; 7 positions match TRBD1. There are 15 residues in the CDR3. Looked up from germline, CDR1 is SGDLS and CDR2 is YYNGEE. The J segment lost 9 bases and the V segment lost 2 bases, leaving 12 bases of the junction unmatched. The CDR3 here is CASSVGQDQGITQYF. The CDR3 region has the DNA TGTGCCAGCAGCGTCGGACAGGACCAAGGGATCACGCAGTATTTT. Looking up the rest from reference TRBV9 and TRBJ2-3 gives the full variable domain: DSGVTQTPKHLITATGQRVTLRCSPRSGDLSVYWYQQSLDQGLQFLIQYYNGEERAKGNILERFSAQQFPDLHSELNLSSLELGDSALYFCASSVGQDQGITQYFGPGTRLTVL.

V is TRBV18 and J is TRBJ1-1; D is perhaps TRBD1 (6 bases). V dropped 8 bases and J dropped 8 bases, with 12 bases sitting between them. From germline, CDR1 is KGHSH and CDR2 LQKENI. CDR3 length: 11 amino acids. This chain's CDR3 is CASGNQGEAFF. CDR3 coding DNA: TGTGCCAGCGGGAATCAGGGGGAAGCTTTCTTT. Drawing the rest from reference TRBV18 and TRBJ1-1, the complete variable domain is NAGVMQNPRHLVRRRGQEARLRCSPMKGHSHVYWYRQLPEEGLKFMVYLQKENIIDESGMPKERFSAEFPKEGPSILRIQQVVRGDSAAYFCASGNQGEAFFGQGTRLTVV.

The V and J genes are TRBV6-5 and TRBJ2-2; TRBD2 matches 7 bases. CDR3 length: 14 amino acids. The ends lost 5 bases at V and 6 bases at J; junction bases unmatched: 6. Germline CDR1 and CDR2: MNHEY and SVGAGI. CDR3 amino acids: CASSRDYLAGELFF. DNA for the CDR3: TGTGCCAGCAGTAGGGACTACCTCGCCGGGGAGCTGTTTTTT.

The chain is built from TRBV6-1 and TRBJ2-7, with a tentative D call TRBD2 (6 bases). The CDR3 has 14 residues. The V gene lost 6 bases and the J gene lost 9 bases, with 21 bases spanning the gap. Germline CDR1 MNHNS, CDR2 SASEGT. The CDR3 region has the DNA TGTGCCAGCAGACAGACGCGGGAAGGGGAGCGGCAGTACTTC. Its protein is CASRQTREGERQYF.

The chain recombines TRBV19 with TRBJ1-2; D is unresolved. Trimming took off 2 bases at V and 7 bases at J, with 11 bases between the two ends. The CDR3 runs 13 residues. Germline CDR1 is LNHDA and CDR2 is SQIVND (reference sequence). The CDR3 nucleotides are TGTGCCAGTAGTATACGGGGAGAGGCTGGCTACACCTTC. This encodes CASSIRGEAGYTF.

Judged by abundance, this clone is medium-sized. The chain's CDR3 is CASSRALSGINTDTQYF. The CDR3 DNA follows: TGTGCCAGCAGTCGAGCCCTTAGCGGGATAAACACAGATACGCAGTATTTT. V gene TRBV4-2 combines with J gene TRBJ2-3; TRBD2 matches at 8 bases. CDR1 and CDR2 from the germline V gene are LGHNA and YNFKEQ. This CDR3 comprises 17 residues. The J segment lost 2 bases and the V segment lost 6 bases, leaving 13 bases of the junction unmatched.

On this clone itself: The same CDR3 can be traced to other DNA sequences in this sample. This chain links TRBV6-6 with TRBJ2-7, with D unclear. The germline V gene encodes CDR1 MNHNY and CDR2 SVGAGI (reference sequence). CDR3 length equals 11 residues. The ends were cut back, 2 bases at V and 4 bases at J, with 3 bases in the middle. In nucleotides, the CDR3 is TGTGCCAGCAGTTACCGGTACGAGCAGTACTTC. Its translation: CASSYRYEQYF.

V is TRBV5-1 and J is TRBJ2-3, with 9 nucleotides matching TRBD2. The CDR3 sequence is 18 residues long. Germline-derived CDR1 and CDR2 are SGHRS and YFSETQ. V shed 0 bases, J shed 0 bases, and the junction held 8 bases outside the gene matches. The CDR3 here is CASSLGASGTASTDTQYF. Here the CDR3 DNA reads TGCGCCAGCAGCTTGGGAGCTAGCGGGACCGCTAGCACAGATACGCAGTATTTT.